These T cell receptor beta chains were read from a single sample in a study of blood T cell repertoires in COVID-19. The repertoire was sequenced with immunoSEQ multiplex PCR; TCRdb's copy has only in-frame clones and lacks some. In the table there are approximately 100,000 clones, roughly 80% of which are singletons. The sequencing sample was made of peripheral blood. The receptor set was obtained from a human donor in a cohort sampled during active COVID-19. Each CDR3 is given without its conserved first and last residue. Each record gives: J gene, V gene, CDR3 protein.

J: TRBJ1-1
V: TRBV7-9
CDR3: ASSPRLVEAF

J: TRBJ2-1
V: TRBV9
CDR3: ASSFEREEQF

J: TRBJ2-1
V: TRBV6-5
CDR3: ASSSSFEQF

J: TRBJ2-7
V: TRBV30
CDR3: AWSLQGPRYEQY

J: TRBJ1-4
V: TRBV28
CDR3: ASSFREKLF

J: TRBJ2-3
V: TRBV7-3
CDR3: ASSPGGGSGDTQY

J: TRBJ2-7
V: TRBV7-3
CDR3: ASSAWTSGSLYEQY

J: TRBJ1-1
V: TRBV5-6
CDR3: ASSLVGQSNTEAF

J: TRBJ2-7
V: TRBV29-1
CDR3: SGVTGGHEQY

J: TRBJ1-6
V: TRBV7-6
CDR3: ASSWSSINSPLH

J: TRBJ1-2
V: TRBV6-4
CDR3: ASRAGTGGNYGYT

J: TRBJ2-7
V: TRBV6-5
CDR3: ASRTGTSGYEQY

J: TRBJ2-3
V: TRBV6-2/TRBV6-3
CDR3: ASSGRRVSADTQY

J: TRBJ2-7
V: TRBV28
CDR3: ASSLIRLDRVYEQY

J: TRBJ2-2
V: TRBV23-1
CDR3: ASSRGLAKITNTGELF

J: TRBJ2-1
V: TRBV4-1
CDR3: ASSQDPSTSGTYNEQF

J: TRBJ1-3
V: TRBV2
CDR3: ASLAVSGNTIY

J: TRBJ2-6
V: TRBV11-2
CDR3: ASSPHLTHSGANVLT

J: TRBJ1-4
V: TRBV19
CDR3: ASSIEAGTLNEKLF

J: TRBJ1-1
V: TRBV12-3/TRBV12-4
CDR3: ASSLQGVEAF

J: TRBJ1-2
V: TRBV10-3
CDR3: AISESSTGRDYGYT

J: TRBJ1-6
V: TRBV19
CDR3: ASSQGIRRGLYSPLH

J: TRBJ1-1
V: TRBV12-3/TRBV12-4
CDR3: ASSWTGLIEAF

J: TRBJ2-3
V: TRBV6-5
CDR3: ASSLGQGTDTQY

J: TRBJ1-2
V: TRBV10-3
CDR3: AIKEGGTYYGYT

J: TRBJ1-5
V: TRBV29-1
CDR3: SIGGGPSNQPQH

J: TRBJ2-1
V: TRBV5-4
CDR3: ASSLEGGLNNEQF

J: TRBJ2-7
V: TRBV21-1
CDR3: ASSISGTGISYEQY

J: TRBJ2-1
V: TRBV5-1
CDR3: ASSLGGLSSYNEQF

J: TRBJ1-5
V: TRBV27
CDR3: ASSLRGRNQPQH

J: TRBJ1-1
V: TRBV14
CDR3: ASSQTLSTEAF

J: TRBJ2-7
V: TRBV6-5
CDR3: ASTLRGTSKEQY

J: TRBJ1-1
V: TRBV11-2
CDR3: ASSLNTVNTEAF

J: TRBJ2-1
V: TRBV18
CDR3: ASSPKAGTSGHNEQF

J: TRBJ2-3
V: TRBV29-1
CDR3: SVDRGTDTQY

J: TRBJ2-3
V: TRBV7-9
CDR3: ASRQIKRGSTDTQY

J: TRBJ2-7
V: TRBV19
CDR3: ASSPGVAYEQY

J: TRBJ1-2
V: TRBV7-8
CDR3: ASSSRQQGAGYGYT

J: TRBJ2-4
V: TRBV5-6
CDR3: ASSLKGGGNIQY

J: TRBJ1-6
V: TRBV3-1/TRBV3-2
CDR3: ASSQLSGGSYSPLH

J: TRBJ1-1
V: TRBV29-1
CDR3: SVDNTGSTEAF

J: TRBJ1-5
V: TRBV19
CDR3: ASATGYQPQH

J: TRBJ1-6
V: TRBV6-2/TRBV6-3
CDR3: ASSYGQVNSPLH

J: TRBJ1-4
V: TRBV30
CDR3: AWNKGFAANEKLF

J: TRBJ2-7
V: TRBV4-3
CDR3: ASSQGLTGTGTYEQY

J: TRBJ2-1
V: TRBV24-1
CDR3: ATSESWSSYNEQF

J: TRBJ1-2
V: TRBV6-2/TRBV6-3
CDR3: ASSYSTGYNYGYT

J: TRBJ1-5
V: TRBV21-1
CDR3: ASSKKIQGLGQPQH

J: TRBJ2-6
V: TRBV6-2/TRBV6-3
CDR3: ASSWDSSGANVLT

J: TRBJ2-1
V: TRBV27
CDR3: ASTRLGLREQF

J: TRBJ1-5
V: TRBV19
CDR3: ASSQGVPQH

J: TRBJ2-2
V: TRBV5-1
CDR3: ASSLVGPGELF

J: TRBJ2-2
V: TRBV7-2
CDR3: ASSLPGFGGELF

J: TRBJ1-1
V: TRBV28
CDR3: AGRTSAGPNTEAF

J: TRBJ1-6
V: TRBV21-1
CDR3: ASSKSRPELPEVALH

J: TRBJ2-4
V: TRBV6-5
CDR3: ASRGGGGKNIQY